A single sample is the source of the 18 T cell receptor beta chains below, sequenced in a study of cytomegalovirus exposure and HLA in healthy donors. The data were produced by immunoSEQ multiplex PCR, yet TCRdb's version contains in-frame clones alone and is incomplete. The sample includes some 270,000 clones, about 86% seen only once; the top ten take roughly 1%. Sequenced: PBMCs. The receptors come from a woman younger than 30 in good health and CMV-seronegative.

The V and J genes are TRBV10-3 and TRBJ1-1; TRBD1 aligns across 8 bases. The junction had 3 bases not matched to a gene; V was cut back by 6 bases and J by 3 bases. This CDR3 comprises 13 residues. Germline V gene sequence: CDR1 ENHRY, CDR2 SYGVKD. CDR3 nucleotide sequence: TGTGCCATCAGAGGACAGGGCGACACTGAAGCTTTCTTT. Amino acid sequence: CAIRGQGDTEAFF.

V gene TRBV6-6 combines with J gene TRBJ2-7; the match to TRBD1 covers 7 bases. The germline CDR1 and CDR2 sequences are MNHNY and SVGAGI (reference sequence). The CDR3 is made up of 16 amino acids. V lost 8 bases, J lost 7 bases, and 20 bases stayed unmatched. The CDR3 here is CASGSHDRAPWVEQYF. DNA of the CDR3: TGTGCCAGCGGCTCACATGACAGGGCCCCGTGGGTTGAGCAGTACTTC.

The chain has TRBV10-3 and TRBJ2-5; 14 bases match TRBD2. The CDR3 length is 17 residues. Per germline, CDR1 ENHRY and CDR2 SYGVKD. Unmatched junction bases numbered 5, after V lost 2 bases and J lost 3 bases. The CDR3 here is CAISEAGLAGGKETQYF. The CDR3 region has the DNA TGTGCCATCAGTGAGGCCGGACTAGCGGGGGGAAAAGAGACCCAGTACTTC.

This clone was detected only once. The chain combines TRBV5-1 with TRBJ2-1; the match to TRBD1 covers 9 bases. The CDR3 loop spans 15 amino acids. Germline V lookup: CDR1 SGHRS, CDR2 YFSETQ. The J segment lost 6 bases and the V segment lost 0 bases, leaving 4 bases of the junction unmatched. For the CDR3, the DNA is TGCGCCAGCAGCTTGGCGGGACAGGGCCCCAATGAGCAGTTCTTC. As protein: CASSLAGQGPNEQFF.

The rearrangement uses TRBV14 and TRBJ1-4; TRBD1 matches at 11 bases. The J segment lost 6 bases and the V segment lost 3 bases, leaving 6 bases of the junction unmatched. Germline V gives CDR1 SGHDN, CDR2 FVKESK. The CDR3 covers 16 residues. CDR3 amino acids: CASSQPRTGGYEKLFF. The CDR3 DNA is TGTGCCAGCAGCCAGCCTCGGACAGGGGGCTATGAAAAACTGTTTTTT.

This chain uses TRBV2 with TRBJ1-1; the D is unclear. V gave up 6 bases and J gave up 1 base, with 12 bases separating them. Germline lookup yields CDR1 SNHLY and CDR2 FYNNEI. The CDR3 spans 14 residues. The CDR3 DNA sequence: TGTGCCAGCAGCCCACATGCAGGGAACACTGAAGCTTTCTTT. Translating gives CASSPHAGNTEAFF.

The chain combines TRBV4-1 with TRBJ1-4, with 7 bases matching TRBD1. J gave up 4 bases and V 4 bases, and 3 bases lay outside the gene matches. The CDR3 length is 14 residues. Germline loops: CDR1 MGHRA, CDR2 YSYEKL. CDR3 loop: CASSPTGSNEKLFF. The DNA for the CDR3 is TGCGCCAGCAGCCCGACAGGGAGTAATGAAAAACTGTTTTTT.

The chain employs TRBV7-2 and TRBJ2-7, with 7 nucleotides matching TRBD2. With V trimmed by 2 bases and J by 6 bases, 7 bases remained unmatched. The CDR3 is made up of 14 amino acids. Germline V gene data show CDR1 as SGHTA and CDR2 as FQGNSA. CDR3: CASSLSASGLEQYF. The CDR3 DNA reads as TGTGCCAGCAGCTTATCCGCTAGCGGACTCGAGCAGTACTTC.

V usage is TRBV11-3 and J usage is TRBJ2-4; 12 bases align to TRBD2. Germline V lookup: CDR1 SGHNT, CDR2 YENEEA. This CDR3 spans 17 amino acids. V lost 7 bases and J lost 6; bases outside the gene matches: 13. In DNA form, the CDR3 reads TGTGCCAGCACCCCCCCTGGGGCTAGCGGGAGGGGAAACATTCAGTACTTC. The encoded protein is CASTPPGASGRGNIQYF. Filled out from reference TRBV11-3 and TRBJ2-4, the complete variable domain reads EAGVVQSPRYKIIEKKQPVAFWCNPISGHNTLYWYLQNLGQGPELLIRYENEEAVDDSQLPKDRFSAERLKGVDSTLKIQPAELGDSAVYLCASTPPGASGRGNIQYFGAGTRLSVL.

The chain joins TRBV21-1 to TRBJ2-2; the listed D gene, TRBD1, was not tested against the DNA. TRBV21-1 represents a pseudogene. The CDR3 runs to 17 residues. The CDR3 here is CASSGGAGDRGPGELFF. The CDR3 DNA reads TGTGCCAGCAGCGGGGGGGCCGGAGACAGGGGACCCGGGGAGCTGTTTTTT.

The chain links TRBV12-5 to TRBJ2-7; 7 bases match TRBD1. The germline gives CDR1 LGHNT, CDR2 FRNRAP. V lost 7 bases to trimming and J lost 0 bases; unmatched junction nucleotides: 12. The CDR3 is 16 residues long. The DNA of the CDR3 is TGTGCTAGTGCCGGACAGGACCTTTCCCCCTCCTACGAGCAGTACTTC. Translated, it gives CASAGQDLSPSYEQYF.

This chain links TRBV5-6 with TRBJ2-1, with a possible D match to TRBD1 (6 bases). Germline V gene sequence: CDR1 SGHDT, CDR2 YYEEEE. With 0 bases removed from V and 3 bases from J, the gap between germline ends came to 10 bases. The CDR3 covers 15 residues. CDR3 sequence reads: CASSLEGEFYNEQFF. CDR3 nucleotides: TGTGCCAGCAGCTTGGAGGGGGAATTCTACAATGAGCAGTTCTTC.

The genes are TRBV5-6 and TRBJ1-1; 10 bases are a match to TRBD1. Germline V gene lookup returns CDR1 SGHDT and CDR2 YYEEEE. The ends lost 2 bases at V and 3 bases at J; junction bases unmatched: 13. The CDR3 contains 18 residues. The CDR3 nucleotides read TGTGCCAGCAGCTTACGTCTTAGGGACAGGGGAACGGACACTGAAGCTTTCTTT. Its protein product is CASSLRLRDRGTDTEAFF.

This chain uses TRBV19 with TRBJ2-1; 10 nucleotides line up with TRBD2. V was clipped by 4 bases and J by 6 bases; unmatched bases: 6. Germline V lookup: CDR1 LNHDA, CDR2 SQIVND (reference sequence). This CDR3 contains 15 residues. CDR3 sequence: CASSSLAGGRNEQFF. The CDR3 DNA follows: TGTGCCAGTAGTAGCTTAGCGGGGGGCCGCAATGAGCAGTTCTTC.

This chain joins TRBV6-5 and TRBJ1-6; D is unresolved. Trimming stripped 0 bases from V and 4 bases from J, with 10 bases between. Per germline, CDR1 MNHEY and CDR2 SVGAGI. The CDR3 has 16 residues. CDR3 DNA sequence: TGTGCCAGCAGTTACTCGACACTCAATTATAATTCACCCCTCCACTTT. Its translation is CASSYSTLNYNSPLHF.

This clone was counted between two and nine times. The chain is built from TRBV6-5 and TRBJ1-6; D might be TRBD1 (5 bases). V was cut by 8 bases and J by 7 bases, with 6 bases left in between. The CDR3 is made up of 11 amino acids. CDR1 MNHEY and CDR2 SVGAGI come from the germline V gene. DNA for the CDR3: TGTGCCAGCCGGGGGAATTCACCCCTCCACTTT. As protein: CASRGNSPLHF.

A few counts support this clone. V is TRBV4-1 and J is TRBJ2-7; TRBD1 agrees at 9 bases. The V gene end was trimmed by 3 bases and the J gene end by 7 bases; junction bases not matched to a gene: 10. Looked up from germline, CDR1 is MGHRA and CDR2 is YSYEKL. The CDR3 runs to 15 residues. The CDR3 loop reads CASSHVGDRVGEQYF. CDR3 sequence (DNA): TGCGCCAGCAGCCACGTTGGGGACAGGGTAGGGGAGCAGTACTTC.

This chain joins TRBV25-1 and TRBJ1-1; 11 nucleotides align to TRBD1. The V and J ends lost 3 bases and 4 bases, in that order; junction bases with no gene match: 7. Germline V lookup: CDR1 MGHDK, CDR2 SYGVNS. This CDR3 spans 16 amino acids. The CDR3 loop is CASSERTGGLGTEAFF. In nucleotides, the CDR3 is TGTGCCAGCAGTGAGAGGACAGGGGGCCTCGGCACTGAAGCTTTCTTT.